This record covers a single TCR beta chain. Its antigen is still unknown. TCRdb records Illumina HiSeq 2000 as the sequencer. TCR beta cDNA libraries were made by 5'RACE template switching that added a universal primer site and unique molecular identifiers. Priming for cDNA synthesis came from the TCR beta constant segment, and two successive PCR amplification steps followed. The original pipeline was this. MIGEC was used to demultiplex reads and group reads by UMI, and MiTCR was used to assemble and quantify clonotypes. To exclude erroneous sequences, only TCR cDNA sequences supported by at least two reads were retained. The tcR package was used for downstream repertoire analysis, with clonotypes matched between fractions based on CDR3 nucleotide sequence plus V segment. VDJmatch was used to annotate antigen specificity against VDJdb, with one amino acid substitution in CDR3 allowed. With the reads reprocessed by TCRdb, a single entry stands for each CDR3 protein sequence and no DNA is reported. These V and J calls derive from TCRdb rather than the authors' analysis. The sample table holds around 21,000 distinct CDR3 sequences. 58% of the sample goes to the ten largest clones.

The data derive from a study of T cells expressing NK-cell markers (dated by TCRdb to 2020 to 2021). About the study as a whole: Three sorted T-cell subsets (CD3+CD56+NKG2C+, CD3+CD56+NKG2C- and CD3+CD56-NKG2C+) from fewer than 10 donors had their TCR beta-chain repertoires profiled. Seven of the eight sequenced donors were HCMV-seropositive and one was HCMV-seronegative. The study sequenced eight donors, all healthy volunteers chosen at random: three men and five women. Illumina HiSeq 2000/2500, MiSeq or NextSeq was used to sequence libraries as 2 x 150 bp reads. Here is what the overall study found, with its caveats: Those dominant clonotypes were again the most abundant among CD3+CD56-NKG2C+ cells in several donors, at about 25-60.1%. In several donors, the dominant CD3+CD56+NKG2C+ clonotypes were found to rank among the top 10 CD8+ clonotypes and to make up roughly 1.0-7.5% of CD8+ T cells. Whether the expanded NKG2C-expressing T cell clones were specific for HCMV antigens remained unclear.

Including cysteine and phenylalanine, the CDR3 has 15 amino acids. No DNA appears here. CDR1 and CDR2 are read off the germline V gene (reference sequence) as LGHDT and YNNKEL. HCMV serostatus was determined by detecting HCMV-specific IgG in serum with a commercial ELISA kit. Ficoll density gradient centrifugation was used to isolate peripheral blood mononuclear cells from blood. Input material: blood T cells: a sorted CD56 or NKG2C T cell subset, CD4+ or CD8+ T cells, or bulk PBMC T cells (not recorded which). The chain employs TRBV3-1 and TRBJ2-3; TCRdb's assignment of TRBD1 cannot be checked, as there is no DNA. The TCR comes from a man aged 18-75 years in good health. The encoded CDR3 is CASSSSGAAGDTQYF.